This entry lists 7 T cell receptor beta chains sequenced from one sample in a study of shared clonotypes between healthy human individuals. Assay: immunoSEQ multiplex PCR; the TCRdb copy retains only in-frame clones and omits some. Here the sample spans about 680,000 clones, roughly 73% being singletons. The sample taken for sequencing was memory CD4+ T cells sorted from blood. The sample's subset: CD45RA-negative fraction. Receptor source: a woman aged 30 to 39 in good health.

The chain combines TRBV11-1 with TRBJ2-7; 10 bases line up with TRBD1. CDR1 is SGHAT, CDR2 FQDESV, per germline (reference sequence). The CDR3 totals 14 residues. V shed 5 bases, J shed 3 bases, and the junction held 4 bases outside the gene matches. This chain's CDR3 is CASSPWTGGYEQYF. The DNA of the CDR3 is TGTGCCAGCAGCCCGTGGACAGGGGGCTACGAGCAGTACTTC.

The chain carries TRBV29-1 and TRBJ2-5; no clear D. In germline, CDR1 is SQVTM, CDR2 ANQGSEA. The CDR3 spans 12 residues. The V end was cut by 3 bases, the J end by 0 bases, with 5 bases between. As DNA, the CDR3 is TGCAGCGTTGAGGAAAACCAAGAGACCCAGTACTTC. Translation: CSVEENQETQYF.

For this clone: Other DNA sequences in this sample translate to the same CDR3. This chain connects TRBV19 to TRBJ1-5, with TRBD1 matching 9 bases. Unmatched junction bases numbered 3, after V lost 3 bases and J lost 6 bases. The CDR3 totals 14 residues. In germline, CDR1 is LNHDA, CDR2 SQIVND (reference sequence). CDR3 nucleotides: TGTGCCAGTAGTATCACAGGGGGCAGTCAGCCCCAGCATTTT. Protein product: CASSITGGSQPQHF.

V is TRBV7-9 and J is TRBJ2-3; 7 nucleotides line up with TRBD1. Germline V gives CDR1 SEHNR, CDR2 FQNEAQ (reference sequence). Trimming at V came to 5 bases and at J to 4 bases, leaving 15 bases not matched to a gene. This CDR3 has 17 amino acids. The DNA for the CDR3 is TGTGCCAGCAGCCGGTCTTGGGACAGACGAGGCCCAGATACGCAGTATTTT. As protein: CASSRSWDRRGPDTQYF.

This clone has only a few counts. This rearrangement joins TRBV7-3 to TRBJ1-4, with TRBD1 matching over 7 bases. The CDR3 sequence is 15 residues long. The V and J ends lost 7 bases and 7 bases, in that order; junction bases with no gene match: 12. The germline V gene encodes CDR1 SGHTA and CDR2 FQGTGA. DNA for the CDR3: TGTGCCAGCACCCCCGACAGGGACGTGAGTGAAAAACTGTTTTTT. Its translation is CASTPDRDVSEKLFF.

The CDR3 region has the DNA TGCGCCAGCAGCCCACCTACCGTGGATACGCAGTATTTT. This translates into CASSPPTVDTQYF. The rearrangement links TRBV4-1 to TRBJ2-3, with D unresolved. Trimming removed 4 bases from V and 6 bases from J, with 11 bases in between. From germline, CDR1 is MGHRA and CDR2 YSYEKL. CDR3 length equals 13 residues.

The CDR3 nucleotides read TGTGCCAGCAGCTTGGCGGGATCCCACGAGCAGTACTTC. This gives the protein CASSLAGSHEQYF. The V gene is TRBV5-4, the J gene TRBJ2-7; TRBD2 might be the D (5 bases). CDR3 length equals 13 residues. The V end lost 0 bases, the J end lost 5 bases, and 9 bases lay between the germline ends. From germline, CDR1 is SGHNT and CDR2 YYREEE (reference sequence).